Described below is a single T cell receptor beta chain sequence and its context. Its antigen is currently not known. The input lacks base qualities; no much larger clone sits a single base away. CD8 naive samples were obtained by positive selection for CCR7 among CD45RO-negative cells, yielding a CD45RA+CCR7+ population from which TemRA cells were excluded. The donors were healthy, HIV-negative adults who had no recently reported acute infections or vaccinations. Only Caucasian adults living in Nashville, Tennessee, USA were represented among the donors. Blood was collected by leukapheresis, and PBMCs were isolated by Ficoll-Histopaque density gradient centrifugation and then cryopreserved in liquid nitrogen vapor phase. Analytical flow cytometry was used to check the purity and quantity of each magnetically sorted T cell population. Genomic DNA was isolated from every sorted fraction and measured by UV absorbance on a Nanodrop 2000c.

The data stem from a study of shared clonotypes between healthy human individuals (dated by TCRdb to about 2020). For the study in its entirety: A few men and a couple of women, aged 18 to 49 years, made up the cohort. Per donor, three plates each were used for CD4 naive and CD4 memory, two for CD8 naive, and one for CD8 memory. Blood TCR repertoires of about five healthy adults were deeply sequenced to estimate repertoire size and the extent of clonotype sharing between individuals. Libraries were prepared and TCR repertoires were sequenced by different laboratories using diverse techniques, in order to increase sequencing depth and limit assay-specific biases. Leukapheresis yielded between about 0.85 and 10 billion PBMCs per donor. Findings and caveats that apply to the study as a whole: Naive subsets generally had larger estimated clonotype richness than memory subsets did. Compared with non-shared clonotypes, the clonotypes found in all four sorted-subset donors had higher generation probabilities. Rarefaction of sorted-subset datasets indicated incomplete sequencing despite the large sequencing depth. When several donors were compared, the shared fraction of clonotypes was approximately 5% for naive CD4, about 4% for naive CD8, roughly 2.5% for memory CD4, and less than 0.5% for memory CD8. Because the study included only a small number of donors, the genetic and exposure-history diversity represented was limited. Pairwise subsampling led to the expectation that sequencing depth would affect the degree of clonotype sharing among donors. Sampling was restricted to blood, and TCR repertoires in tissues likely differ from the TCR repertoires found in blood.

Sequences SEHNR (CDR1) and FQNEAQ (CDR2) are obtained from the germline V gene (reference sequence). The CDR3 spans 15 residues, from the cysteine through the phenylalanine. Left in the record is the CDR3 DNA by itself, 45 bases read in frame from the first base. The germline V and J ends show losses of 4 bases and 6 bases respectively, and no gene match explains 4 bases of the junction. Using the deep immunoSEQ assay, multiplex PCR amplified TCR CDR3 regions from genomic DNA. Extracted genomic DNA from each cell subset was spread evenly across all wells of several immunoSEQ 96-well plates, with each plate serving as a replicate. For sorted subsets, roughly 190 ng of genomic DNA, equivalent to around 31,000 T cell genomes, went into each replicate PCR. The purified libraries were quantified using a Qubit 3.0 fluorometer, sized with a Bioanalyzer 2100, and then quantified again using the KAPA Library Quantification kit. Every immunoSEQ 96-well plate was sequenced on a dedicated single-read 150-cycle Illumina NextSeq 550 flow cell. As for the authors' bioinformatics: Because only junctional sequences without quality scores were contained in the immunoSEQ output, filtering matching that applied to full-length reads could not be performed. Sequences were annotated with PyIR, a Python wrapper for IgBLAST v1.9, using IMGT germline references to assign V/J genes and CDR3. Reads were removed for weak V/J assignments (E-value above 1e-6), missing CDR3, stop codons, out-of-frame junctions, or ambiguous translated residues. V3J clonotypes were defined as sequences sharing the same inferred V gene, J gene, and CDR3 amino acid sequence. To compute the percentage overlap between repertoires, the number of shared unique clonotypes was divided by the size of the smaller repertoire. Richness of each repertoire was evaluated using RTK rarefaction, the Chao1 estimator, and Recon v2.1 estimates of unobserved clonotypes. OLGA was used to compute generation probabilities for all TCRbeta clonotypes that the gDNA method yielded from a few donors. The clones in this table, taken by TCRdb from immuneACCESS, are in-frame only. Not every clone is retained; where verified, under half of the shortfall comes from an unresolved V gene, and the cause of the rest is unknown. That table supplies the V and J calls and clone size; D and trimming were determined from the DNA. In this sample the table shows 550,000 to 650,000 clones, roughly 96% of which occur a single time. Jointly, the top ten make up roughly 0.1% of the sample.

What was sequenced was naive CD8+ T cells sorted from blood. Read against the paper, the sample's cell subset or site label means: CD45RA+CCR7+. The rearrangement joined TRBV7-9 to TRBJ2-7; TRBD2 fits 15 bases in the junction. The clonotype originates from a woman younger than 45 in good health. The CDR3 sequence is CASSSGLAGGSEQYF. The DNA is as follows: TGTGCCAGCAGCTCGGGACTAGCGGGAGGATCCGAGCAGTACTTC.